The clone carrying this T cell receptor beta chain was detected a few times. Its antigen is still unknown. The trim removed 6 bases at V and 2 bases at J, leaving 12 bases unmatched. The CDR3 extends over 17 amino acids. Germline V gene lookup returns CDR1 MDHEN and CDR2 SYDVKM. These data originate in a study of cytomegalovirus exposure and HLA in healthy donors. General observations from the study: Association with HLA alleles at 0.05 false discovery rate was found for around 17,000 TCR beta sequences in a later analysis. Later analysis identified a missense DCLRE1C variant that was linked to TCR beta V- and J-gene trimming. What a later analysis reportedly showed was that an Asian-associated ancestry cluster had fewer N-insertions than the roughly 670-donor mean.

Use of 60 Vbeta and 13 Jbeta primers characterized the PCR. Assay: immunoSEQ multiplex PCR; the TCRdb copy retains only in-frame clones and omits some. The sample holds 120,000 to 150,000 clones, about 80% seen once. This chain uses TRBV28 with TRBJ2-3, with TRBD1 matching over 9 bases. Specimen: PBMCs. The sequence was obtained from a male donor in good health and CMV-seronegative. The chain's CDR3 is CASRRASGTGYTDTQYF. In nucleotides, the CDR3 is TGTGCCAGCAGGCGGGCTTCCGGGACAGGGTACACAGATACGCAGTATTTT.